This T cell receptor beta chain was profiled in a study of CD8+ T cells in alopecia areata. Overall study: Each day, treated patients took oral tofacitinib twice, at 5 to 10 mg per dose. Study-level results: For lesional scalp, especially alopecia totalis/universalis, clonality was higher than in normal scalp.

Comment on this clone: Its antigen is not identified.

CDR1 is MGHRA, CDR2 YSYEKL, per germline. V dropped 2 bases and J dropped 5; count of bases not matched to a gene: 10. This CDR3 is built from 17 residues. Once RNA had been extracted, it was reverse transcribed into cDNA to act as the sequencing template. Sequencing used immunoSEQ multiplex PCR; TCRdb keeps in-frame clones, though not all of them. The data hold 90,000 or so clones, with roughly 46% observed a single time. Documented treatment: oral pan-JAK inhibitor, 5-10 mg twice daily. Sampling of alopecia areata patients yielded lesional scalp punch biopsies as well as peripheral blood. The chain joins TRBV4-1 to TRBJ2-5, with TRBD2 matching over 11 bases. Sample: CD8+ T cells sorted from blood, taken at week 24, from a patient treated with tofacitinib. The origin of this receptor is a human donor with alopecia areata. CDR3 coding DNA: TGCGCCAGCAGCCAAATATTACCACTAGCGGGAGAGGAGACCCAGTACTTC. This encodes CASSQILPLAGEETQYF.